Shown below are 24 T cell receptor beta chains from a single sample sequenced in a study of blood T cell repertoires in COVID-19. Sequenced by immunoSEQ multiplex PCR; TCRdb stores in-frame clones only, minus some. The repertoire includes about 99,000 clones, about 82% of them detected once, and 10% to 15% sits in the top ten. The material sequenced was peripheral blood. The receptors here all came from a woman aged 55-69 years in a cohort sampled during active or convalescent COVID-19.

This chain joins TRBV9 and TRBJ2-3; 8 bases fit TRBD2. The CDR3 is made up of 15 amino acids. Germline CDR1 reads SGDLS; CDR2 reads YYNGEE. The V gene end was trimmed by 3 bases and the J gene end by 0 bases; junction bases not matched to a gene: 3. The CDR3, as DNA: TGTGCCAGCAGCGCGACTAGCGTTAGCACAGATACGCAGTATTTT. Translated, it gives CASSATSVSTDTQYF.

The J gene is TRBJ2-7, the V gene TRBV6-5, with 10 bases matching TRBD1. Per the germline V gene, CDR1 is MNHEY and CDR2 is SVGAGI. The V gene end was trimmed by 8 bases and the J gene end by 4 bases; junction bases not matched to a gene: 2. The CDR3 is 12 residues long. The DNA for the CDR3 is TGTGCCAGCCGGGACAGGGGTTACGAGCAGTACTTC. This sequence encodes CASRDRGYEQYF.

The rearrangement joins TRBV29-1 to TRBJ2-5; 7 positions agree with TRBD2. In germline, CDR1 is SQVTM, CDR2 ANQGSEA. The length of the CDR3 is 11 residues. CDR3 loop: CSGGGQETQYF. In DNA form, the CDR3 reads TGCAGTGGGGGAGGGCAAGAGACCCAGTACTTC. The full variable domain, rest sourced from reference TRBV29-1 and TRBJ2-5, is SAVISQKPSRDICQRGTSLTIQCQVDSQVTMMFWYRQQPGQSLTLIATANQGSEATYESGFVIDKFPISRPNLTFSTLTVSNMSPEDSSIYLCSGGGQETQYFGPGTRLLVL.

The chain employs TRBV7-9 and TRBJ1-2, with no clear D. Germline CDR1 reads SEHNR; CDR2 reads FQNEAQ (reference sequence). Trimming cost V 3 bases and J 8 bases, with 16 bases left between them. The CDR3 covers 14 residues. The CDR3 DNA is TGTGCCAGCAGCTTGGAGGTCGGGGTAGGAGGCTACACCTTC. Protein product: CASSLEVGVGGYTF.

This sequence joins TRBV27 and TRBJ1-3, with 8 positions matching TRBD1. From germline, CDR1 is MNHEY and CDR2 SMNVEV (reference sequence). V shed 5 bases and J 3 bases; nucleotides not matched to a gene: 9. The CDR3 contains 16 residues. Here the CDR3 DNA reads TGTGCCAGCAGTCCGTTGACAGGGGTGGGTGGAAACACCATATATTTT. This translates into CASSPLTGVGGNTIYF.

V gene TRBV27 combines with J gene TRBJ2-5; D remains ambiguous. Germline V lookup: CDR1 MNHEY, CDR2 SMNVEV (reference sequence). The germline V and J ends were trimmed by 1 base and 4 bases, with 10 bases remaining between them. This CDR3 contains 14 residues. CDR3: CASSLLSRRETQYF. CDR3 nucleotide sequence: TGTGCCAGCAGTTTATTGTCTAGGCGAGAGACCCAGTACTTC.

The J gene is TRBJ1-2, the V gene TRBV9; D unresolved. The CDR3 is made up of 15 amino acids. CDR1 and CDR2 from the germline V gene are SGDLS and YYNGEE. V was clipped by 0 bases and J by 5 bases, with 14 bases between them. CDR3: CASSVGTATSYGYTF. The CDR3 DNA sequence: TGTGCCAGCAGCGTAGGTACAGCTACTTCGTATGGCTACACCTTC.

A few counts support this clone. The CDR3 region is CASSSTPSGSSYEQYF. The CDR3 region has the DNA TGTGCCAGTAGTTCAACCCCTAGCGGGAGTTCCTACGAGCAGTACTTC. The rearrangement links TRBV19 to TRBJ2-7, with 10 bases lining up with TRBD2. CDR3 length: 16 residues. V was pared by 5 bases and J by 1 base, with 8 bases of the junction left unmatched. Germline V CDR1 and CDR2: LNHDA, SQIVND (reference sequence).

The chain employs TRBV6-1 and TRBJ1-2; the D is unclear. This CDR3 spans 15 amino acids. The germline V and J ends were trimmed by 3 bases and 0 bases, with 11 bases remaining between them. Germline values: CDR1 MNHNS, CDR2 SASEGT. The DNA of the CDR3 is TGTGCCAGCAGTGAGTCACTAGGCTCTAACTATGGCTACACCTTC. Translating gives CASSESLGSNYGYTF.

The chain couples TRBV5-6 to TRBJ2-1; tentative D call: TRBD1 (7 bases). This CDR3 is 17 amino acids long. Trimming stripped 2 bases from V and 2 bases from J, with 17 bases between. Germline V CDR1 and CDR2: SGHDT, YYEEEE. The CDR3 reads CASSLTGAGTPYNEQFF. The DNA for the CDR3 is TGTGCCAGCAGCTTAACAGGGGCGGGGACCCCCTACAATGAGCAGTTCTTC.

The V and J genes are TRBV19 and TRBJ1-1; possibly TRBD1 for D (5 bases). Trimming pared 9 bases from V and 1 base from J, leaving 15 bases between. The CDR3 covers 14 residues. From germline, CDR1 is LNHDA and CDR2 SQIVND (reference sequence). Here the CDR3 DNA reads TGTGCCAGCACAAGCGTCAGGGAGAACACTGAAGCTTTCTTT. It translates to CASTSVRENTEAFF. The full variable domain, in which reference TRBV19 and TRBJ1-1 provide the parts outside the CDR3, is DGGITQSPKYLFRKEGQNVTLSCEQNLNHDAMYWYRQDPGQGLRLIYYSQIVNDFQKGDIAEGYSVSREKKESFPLTVTSAQKNPTAFYLCASTSVRENTEAFFGQGTRLTVV.

This clone was observed a single time. The chain couples TRBV4-2 to TRBJ2-5; 8 bases agree with TRBD2. Germline CDR1 reads LGHNA; CDR2 reads YNFKEQ. V shed 4 bases and J 1 base; nucleotides not matched to a gene: 8. The CDR3 is made up of 16 amino acids. The chain's CDR3 is CASSLTTGGGQETQYF. For the CDR3, the DNA is TGTGCCAGCAGCCTAACCACGGGAGGGGGCCAAGAGACCCAGTACTTC.

The table lists this clone with a few counts. The rearrangement links TRBV19 to TRBJ1-2; D ambiguous. With 1 base removed from V and 0 bases from J, the gap between germline ends came to 12 bases. This CDR3 has 16 residues. Germline V lookup: CDR1 LNHDA, CDR2 SQIVND (reference sequence). CDR3 coding DNA: TGTGCCAGTAGTATAGGGCGGATAACTGCTAACTATGGCTACACCTTC. This encodes CASSIGRITANYGYTF.

The chain carries TRBV2 and TRBJ1-5, with 7 bases that match TRBD1. This CDR3 has 16 amino acids. J was trimmed by 0 bases and V by 1 base; bases with no gene match: 3. Germline CDR1 is SNHLY and CDR2 is FYNNEI. Here the CDR3 DNA reads TGTGCCAGCAGTGAAGTGGGGACAGATAGCAATCAGCCCCAGCATTTT. Translating gives CASSEVGTDSNQPQHF.

This clone was detected only a few times. The genes are TRBV4-1 and TRBJ2-3; 10 bases fit TRBD2. CDR1 is MGHRA and CDR2 is YSYEKL in the germline V gene. V lost 2 bases to trimming and J lost 6 bases; unmatched junction nucleotides: 5. The CDR3 has 15 residues. DNA of the CDR3: TGCGCCAGCAGCCAAAGGACTAGCGGTTGGGATACGCAGTATTTT. Translating it yields CASSQRTSGWDTQYF.

The chain links TRBV28 to TRBJ1-6, with D uncertain. Trimming removed 8 bases from V and 10 bases from J, with 18 bases in between. The CDR3 has 14 amino acids. Germline V lookup: CDR1 MDHEN, CDR2 SYDVKM. CDR3 protein: CASSSGIRSSPLHF. Here the CDR3 DNA reads TGTGCCAGCTCATCCGGGATCAGGAGCTCACCCCTCCACTTT. The complete variable domain, with remaining parts taken from reference TRBV28 and TRBJ1-6, reads DVKVTQSSRYLVKRTGEKVFLECVQDMDHENMFWYRQDPGLGLRLIYFSYDVKMKEKGDIPEGYSVSREKKERFSLILESASTNQTSMYLCASSSGIRSSPLHFGNGTRLTVT.

The genes are TRBV29-1 and TRBJ1-1; D possibly corresponds to TRBD1 (6 bases). Germline values: CDR1 SQVTM, CDR2 ANQGSEA. The CDR3 sequence is 14 residues long. V lost 0 bases and J lost 4, with 12 bases in between. In nucleotides, the CDR3 is TGCAGCGTTGAAGATAGTGGGGGCACCACTGAAGCTTTCTTT. Translated: CSVEDSGGTTEAFF.

CDR3 DNA sequence: TGTGCCAGTAGTGGGGACAGGGGACGTAGCAATCAGCCCCAGCATTTT. Its protein is CASSGDRGRSNQPQHF. The rearrangement joins TRBV19 to TRBJ1-5, with 10 bases lining up with TRBD1. Per the germline V gene, CDR1 is LNHDA and CDR2 is SQIVND (reference sequence). J lost 0 bases, V lost 5 bases, and 4 bases had no gene match. The length of the CDR3 is 16 residues.

V and J are TRBV5-1 and TRBJ2-3; D might be TRBD2 (6 bases). This CDR3 region has 13 residues. Trimming took off 0 bases at V and 6 bases at J, with 8 bases between the two ends. The V gene's germline CDR1 is SGHRS and CDR2 YFSETQ. The CDR3 sequence: CASSLARGDTQYF. CDR3 sequence (DNA): TGCGCCAGCAGCTTGGCCCGGGGGGATACGCAGTATTTT.

The chain joins TRBV7-2 to TRBJ2-7; D might be TRBD1 (6 bases). Between the trimmed V and J ends, which lost 5 bases and 2 bases, there was a span of 13 bases. Germline V gene data show CDR1 as SGHTA and CDR2 as FQGNSA. The CDR3 runs to 14 residues. The CDR3 here is CASSPQQGPYEQYF. The DNA for the CDR3 is TGTGCCAGCAGCCCACAACAGGGTCCCTACGAGCAGTACTTC.

This chain links TRBV3-1 (or the pseudogene TRBV3-2) with TRBJ2-7; 7 bases agree with TRBD2. The V gene end was trimmed by 4 bases and the J gene end by 3 bases; junction bases not matched to a gene: 6. This CDR3 spans 14 amino acids. Germline-derived CDR1 and CDR2 are LGHDT and YNNKEL (reference sequence). The CDR3 DNA is TGTGCCAGCAGCCCCGCTAGCGGACTCTACGAGCAGTACTTC. As protein: CASSPASGLYEQYF.

This rearrangement joins TRBV7-2 to TRBJ2-7; D possibly corresponds to TRBD2 (6 bases). The germline V gene encodes CDR1 SGHTA and CDR2 FQGNSA. With 4 bases removed from V and 2 bases from J, the gap between germline ends came to 15 bases. The CDR3 is made up of 15 amino acids. Here the CDR3 DNA reads TGTGCCAGCAGCTCCCCCGGGACTTACCCCTACGAGCAGTACTTC. It encodes CASSSPGTYPYEQYF. Combining the CDR3 with reference TRBV7-2 and TRBJ2-7 gives the whole variable domain GAGVSQSPSNKVTEKGKDVELRCDPISGHTALYWYRQSLGQGLEFLIYFQGNSAPDKSGLPSDRFSAERTGGSVSTLTIQRTQQEDSAVYLCASSSPGTYPYEQYFGPGTRLTVT.

This clone came up once. J is TRBJ2-1 and V is TRBV3-1 (or the pseudogene TRBV3-2); no definite D call. This CDR3 region has 14 residues. Trimming shortened V by 4 bases and J by 4 bases, and 11 bases separated the two germline ends. Looked up from germline, CDR1 is LGHDT and CDR2 is YNNKEL (reference sequence). CDR3 DNA sequence: TGTGCCAGCAGCCCCGTGTCCCCGTACAATGAGCAGTTCTTC. It yields the protein CASSPVSPYNEQFF.

V is TRBV30 and J is TRBJ1-2; D is perhaps TRBD1 (5 bases). The CDR3 is 15 residues long. Trimming left V 0 bases short and J 1 base short, with 12 bases between. From germline, CDR1 is GTSNPN and CDR2 SVGIG (reference sequence). The CDR3 region is CAWSVMAGYNYGYTF. CDR3 in DNA: TGTGCCTGGAGTGTAATGGCAGGGTATAACTATGGCTACACCTTC.